This entry is about one T cell receptor beta chain. This CDR3 has 14 amino acids. The germline CDR1 and CDR2 sequences are MDHEN and SYDVKM. V was trimmed by 2 bases and J by 4 bases, leaving 11 bases between them. Here immunoSEQ multiplex PCR was the method, and the copy in TCRdb shows in-frame clones only, minus some. The sample holds about 110,000 clones, 80% to 90% seen once. The data stem from a study of blood T cell repertoires in COVID-19. The sample was peripheral blood. The clonotype originates from a woman older than 75 with acute or convalescent COVID-19. V and J are TRBV28 and TRBJ1-2; D ambiguous. The CDR3 nucleotides read TGTGCCAGCAGTTTAGAATTCCGACTCTATGGCTACACCTTC. Translating it yields CASSLEFRLYGYTF.